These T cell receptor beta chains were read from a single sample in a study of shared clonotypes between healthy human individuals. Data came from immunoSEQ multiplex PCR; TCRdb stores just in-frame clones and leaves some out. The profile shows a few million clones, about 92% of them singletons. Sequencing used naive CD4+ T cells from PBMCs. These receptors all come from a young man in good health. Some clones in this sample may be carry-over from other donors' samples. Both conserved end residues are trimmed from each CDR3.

cdr3_aa: ASSVESREQF
v_call: TRBV9
j_call: TRBJ2-1

cdr3_aa: ASSALLAGVYNEQF
v_call: TRBV9
j_call: TRBJ2-1

cdr3_aa: AWSLGGTQSQH
v_call: TRBV30
j_call: TRBJ1-5

cdr3_aa: ASSLEDRTGGTDTQY
v_call: TRBV5-1
j_call: TRBJ2-3

cdr3_aa: ASSLRDTWGGDTQY
v_call: TRBV5-1
j_call: TRBJ2-3

cdr3_aa: ASRLMTTNTEAF
v_call: TRBV27
j_call: TRBJ1-1

cdr3_aa: ASSRTGTGANVLT
v_call: TRBV6-5
j_call: TRBJ2-6

cdr3_aa: ASSYGTGAGEQY
v_call: TRBV6-6
j_call: TRBJ2-7

cdr3_aa: ASSPKPSGITGELF
v_call: TRBV6-6
j_call: TRBJ2-2

cdr3_aa: ASGDRATNEKLF
v_call: TRBV6-6
j_call: TRBJ1-4

cdr3_aa: ASSLEIGGGRSLSYEQY
v_call: TRBV5-1
j_call: TRBJ2-7

cdr3_aa: SVLTSAPLNEQF
v_call: TRBV29-1
j_call: TRBJ2-1

cdr3_aa: SVYRGNTEAF
v_call: TRBV29-1
j_call: TRBJ1-1

cdr3_aa: ASSTDRASTDTQY
v_call: TRBV11-2
j_call: TRBJ2-3

cdr3_aa: ASSDTGLLGYNEQF
v_call: TRBV9
j_call: TRBJ2-1

cdr3_aa: ASSITSGTYEQY
v_call: TRBV5-5
j_call: TRBJ2-7

cdr3_aa: ASSPIPGVGDGYT
v_call: TRBV4-3
j_call: TRBJ1-2

cdr3_aa: ASSTYYEQY
v_call: TRBV18
j_call: TRBJ2-7

cdr3_aa: ASSFIGVADNNEQF
v_call: TRBV28
j_call: TRBJ2-1

cdr3_aa: ASSWARLAGGDEQF
v_call: TRBV28
j_call: TRBJ2-1

cdr3_aa: ASSQGVVSQETQY
v_call: TRBV4-3
j_call: TRBJ2-5

cdr3_aa: ASSLTTDEQY
v_call: TRBV5-1
j_call: TRBJ2-7

cdr3_aa: ASSLGASGTYYEQY
v_call: TRBV5-1
j_call: TRBJ2-7

cdr3_aa: ASSVSAYEQY
v_call: TRBV2
j_call: TRBJ2-7

cdr3_aa: ASSPDRGFEQY
v_call: TRBV7-2
j_call: TRBJ2-7

cdr3_aa: ASSSGHYGYT
v_call: TRBV5-1
j_call: TRBJ1-2

cdr3_aa: ASSLVYGYT
v_call: TRBV7-2
j_call: TRBJ1-2

cdr3_aa: ASSQDVGVRASGSRESYEQY
v_call: TRBV4-2
j_call: TRBJ2-7

cdr3_aa: ASSLGFGGGTDTQY
v_call: TRBV5-1
j_call: TRBJ2-3

cdr3_aa: ASSWAPENTEAF
v_call: TRBV5-1
j_call: TRBJ1-1

cdr3_aa: ASSLGGTANTGELF
v_call: TRBV7-2
j_call: TRBJ2-2

cdr3_aa: ASRLGVGAYGYT
v_call: TRBV19
j_call: TRBJ1-2

cdr3_aa: ASSLTGGETQY
v_call: TRBV5-1
j_call: TRBJ2-5

cdr3_aa: ASRLAGWGGNEQF
v_call: TRBV4-2
j_call: TRBJ2-1

cdr3_aa: ASRSDSYEQY
v_call: TRBV2
j_call: TRBJ2-7

cdr3_aa: ASSESGFSGNTIY
v_call: TRBV2
j_call: TRBJ1-3

cdr3_aa: ASRREGVDEQF
v_call: TRBV2
j_call: TRBJ2-1

cdr3_aa: ASRSSQKSPQH
v_call: TRBV2
j_call: TRBJ1-5

cdr3_aa: ASSLQQGTAYNEQF
v_call: TRBV27
j_call: TRBJ2-1

cdr3_aa: ASSQDLWSRYNSPLH
v_call: TRBV4-3
j_call: TRBJ1-6

cdr3_aa: ASSLRTQNTEAF
v_call: TRBV7-9
j_call: TRBJ1-1

cdr3_aa: SARVSEAF
v_call: TRBV20-1
j_call: TRBJ1-1

cdr3_aa: ASSSKRDWSYEQY
v_call: TRBV7-3
j_call: TRBJ2-7

cdr3_aa: ASSFGVILHSQETQY
v_call: TRBV27
j_call: TRBJ2-5

cdr3_aa: ASSTRQSTDTQY
v_call: TRBV6-5
j_call: TRBJ2-3

cdr3_aa: ASSRESNQPQH
v_call: TRBV19
j_call: TRBJ1-5

cdr3_aa: ASSEARLAATDTQY
v_call: TRBV2
j_call: TRBJ2-3

cdr3_aa: ASSVGGVGEKLF
v_call: TRBV9
j_call: TRBJ1-4

cdr3_aa: ASSVGQSEQY
v_call: TRBV9
j_call: TRBJ2-7

cdr3_aa: ASSWGQGQETQY
v_call: TRBV5-1
j_call: TRBJ2-5

cdr3_aa: ASSFEGANTEAF
v_call: TRBV7-9
j_call: TRBJ1-1

cdr3_aa: AWRDILNTEAF
v_call: TRBV30
j_call: TRBJ1-1

cdr3_aa: ASSETGYYNEQF
v_call: TRBV6-1
j_call: TRBJ2-1

cdr3_aa: ASRLHLGRTDTQY
v_call: TRBV28
j_call: TRBJ2-3

cdr3_aa: ASSLRGQGTNTGELF
v_call: TRBV19
j_call: TRBJ2-2

cdr3_aa: ASSQNTGGVTGELF
v_call: TRBV4-3
j_call: TRBJ2-2